This paragraph reports one T cell receptor (beta chain). With 60 Vbeta and 13 Jbeta primers, the PCR was carried out. The protocol was immunoSEQ multiplex PCR, while the TCRdb copy is restricted to in-frame clones and leaves out a portion. The profile covers 180,000 or so clones, with about 72% appearing a single time and over 2% taken by the ten largest. This entry is derived from a study of cytomegalovirus exposure and HLA in healthy donors. CDR1 is LNHDA and CDR2 is SQIVND in the germline V gene (reference sequence). This CDR3 contains 15 residues. V was trimmed by 7 bases and J by 2 bases, leaving 15 bases between them.

The sequencing sample was made of PBMCs. V and J are TRBV19 and TRBJ1-5; no definite D call. This clonotype was obtained from a human donor in good health. The chain's CDR3 is CASTPPSLGNQPQHF. DNA of the CDR3: TGTGCCAGTACCCCCCCCTCTCTCGGCAATCAGCCCCAGCATTTT.